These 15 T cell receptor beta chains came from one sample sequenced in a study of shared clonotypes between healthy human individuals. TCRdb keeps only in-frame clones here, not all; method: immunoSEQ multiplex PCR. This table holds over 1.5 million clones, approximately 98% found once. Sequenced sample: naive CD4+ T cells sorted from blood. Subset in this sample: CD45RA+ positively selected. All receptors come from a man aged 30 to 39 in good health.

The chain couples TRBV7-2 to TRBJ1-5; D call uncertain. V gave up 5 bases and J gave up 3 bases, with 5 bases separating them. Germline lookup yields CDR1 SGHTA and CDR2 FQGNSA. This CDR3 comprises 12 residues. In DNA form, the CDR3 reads TGTGCCAGCAGCACCGACAATCAGCCCCAGCATTTT. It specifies CASSTDNQPQHF.

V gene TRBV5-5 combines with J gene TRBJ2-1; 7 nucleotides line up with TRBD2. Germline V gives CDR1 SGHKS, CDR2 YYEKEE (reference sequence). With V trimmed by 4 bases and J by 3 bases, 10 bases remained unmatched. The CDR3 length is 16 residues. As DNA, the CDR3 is TGTGCCAGCAGCCCGACCCGGCCGGGAGGCTACAATGAGCAGTTCTTC. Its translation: CASSPTRPGGYNEQFF.

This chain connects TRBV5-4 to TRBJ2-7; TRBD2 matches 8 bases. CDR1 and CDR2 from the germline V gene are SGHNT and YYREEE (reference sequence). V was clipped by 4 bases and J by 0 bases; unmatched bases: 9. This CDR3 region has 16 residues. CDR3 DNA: TGTGCCAGCAGCAGACCGGCGGGAGGACCCTCCTACGAGCAGTACTTC. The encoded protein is CASSRPAGGPSYEQYF.

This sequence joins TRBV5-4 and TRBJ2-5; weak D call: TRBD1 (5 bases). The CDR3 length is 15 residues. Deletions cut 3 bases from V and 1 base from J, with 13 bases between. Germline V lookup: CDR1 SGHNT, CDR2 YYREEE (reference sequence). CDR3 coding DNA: TGTGCCAGCAGCTCCCAGGGTCCGTCCCAAGAGACCCAGTACTTC. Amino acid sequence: CASSSQGPSQETQYF.

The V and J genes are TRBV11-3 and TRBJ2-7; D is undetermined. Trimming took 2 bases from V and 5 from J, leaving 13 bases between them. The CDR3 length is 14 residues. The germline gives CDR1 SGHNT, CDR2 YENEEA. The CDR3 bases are TGTGCCAGCAGCTTATCTGGGGATCTGGACGAGCAGTACTTC. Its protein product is CASSLSGDLDEQYF.

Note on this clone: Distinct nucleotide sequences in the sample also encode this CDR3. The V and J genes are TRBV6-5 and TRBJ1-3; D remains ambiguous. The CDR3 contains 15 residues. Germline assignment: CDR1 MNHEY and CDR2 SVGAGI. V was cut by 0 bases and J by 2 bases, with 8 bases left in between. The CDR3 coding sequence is TGTGCCAGCAGTTACTCAGGTTCCCCTGGAAACACCATATATTTT. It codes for CASSYSGSPGNTIYF.

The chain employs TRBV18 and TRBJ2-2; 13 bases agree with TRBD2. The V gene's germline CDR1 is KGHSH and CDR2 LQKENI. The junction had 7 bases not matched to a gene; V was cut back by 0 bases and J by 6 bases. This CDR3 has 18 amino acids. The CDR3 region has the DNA TGTGCCAGCTCACCACCGGGACTAGCGGGACTCGGGTCCGGGGAGCTGTTTTTT. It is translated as CASSPPGLAGLGSGELFF.

CDR3: CASSLTGELFF. In DNA, the CDR3 is TGTGCCAGCAGCCTCACCGGGGAGCTGTTTTTT. V gene TRBV7-3 combines with J gene TRBJ2-2; D gene ambiguous. CDR1 SGHTA and CDR2 FQGTGA come from the germline V gene. Trimming stripped 5 bases from V and 4 bases from J, with 2 bases between. There are 11 residues in the CDR3.

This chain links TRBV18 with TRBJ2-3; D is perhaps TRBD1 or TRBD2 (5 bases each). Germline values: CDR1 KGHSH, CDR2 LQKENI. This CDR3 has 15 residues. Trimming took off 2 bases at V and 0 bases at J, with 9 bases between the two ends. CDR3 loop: CASSPGGKSTDTQYF. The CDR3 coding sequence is TGTGCCAGCTCACCAGGGGGAAAGAGCACAGATACGCAGTATTTT.

DNA of the CDR3: TGCGCCAGCAGCTTGCCGCTCACTAGTCTGGGCACAGATACGCAGTATTTT. This translates into CASSLPLTSLGTDTQYF. The chain is built from TRBV5-1 and TRBJ2-3; the D gene is possibly TRBD2 (5 bases). The ends were cut back, 1 base at V and 1 base at J, with 16 bases in the middle. The germline V gene has CDR1 SGHRS and CDR2 YFSETQ. The CDR3 runs to 17 residues.

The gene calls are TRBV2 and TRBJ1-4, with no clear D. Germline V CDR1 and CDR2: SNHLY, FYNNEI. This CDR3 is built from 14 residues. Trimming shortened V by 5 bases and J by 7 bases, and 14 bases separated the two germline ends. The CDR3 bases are TGTGCCAGCAGTAAACAGTCGTTCAGTGAAAAACTGTTTTTT. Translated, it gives CASSKQSFSEKLFF.

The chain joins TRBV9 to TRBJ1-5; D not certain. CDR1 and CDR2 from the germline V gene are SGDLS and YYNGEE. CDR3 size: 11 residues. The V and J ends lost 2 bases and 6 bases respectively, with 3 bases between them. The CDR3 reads CASSVSQPQHF. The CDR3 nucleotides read TGTGCCAGCAGCGTTTCTCAGCCCCAGCATTTT. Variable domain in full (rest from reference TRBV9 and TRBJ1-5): DSGVTQTPKHLITATGQRVTLRCSPRSGDLSVYWYQQSLDQGLQFLIQYYNGEERAKGNILERFSAQQFPDLHSELNLSSLELGDSALYFCASSVSQPQHFGDGTRLSIL.

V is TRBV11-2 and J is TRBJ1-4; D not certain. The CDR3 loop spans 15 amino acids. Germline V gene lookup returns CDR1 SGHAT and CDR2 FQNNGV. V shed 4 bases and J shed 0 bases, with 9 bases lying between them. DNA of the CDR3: TGTGCCAGCAGCTCGATTGCTGCAACTAATGAAAAACTGTTTTTT. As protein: CASSSIAATNEKLFF.

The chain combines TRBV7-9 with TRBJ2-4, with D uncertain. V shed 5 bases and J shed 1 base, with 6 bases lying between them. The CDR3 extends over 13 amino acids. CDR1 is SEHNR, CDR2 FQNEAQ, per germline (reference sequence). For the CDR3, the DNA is TGTGCCAGCAGCCTCGATGCCAAAAACATTCAGTACTTC. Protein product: CASSLDAKNIQYF.

CDR3 sequence: CASSSGQVSTDTQYF. The CDR3 coding sequence is TGTGCCAGCTCATCGGGACAAGTGAGCACAGATACGCAGTATTTT. The chain recombines TRBV18 with TRBJ2-3, with D possibly matching TRBD1 (6 bases). The V gene's germline CDR1 is KGHSH and CDR2 LQKENI. The V gene lost 5 bases and the J gene lost 0 bases, with 12 bases spanning the gap. The CDR3 runs to 15 residues.